Detailed here is one TCR beta chain. These data belong to a study of blood T cell repertoires in COVID-19. Study overall: Samples taken during acute and convalescent COVID-19 were collected in the United States, Italy and Spain. T cells, B-cell-depleted T cells, or PBMCs supplied cDNA or gDNA.

CDR1 and CDR2 from the germline V gene are MNHEY and SVGEGT. The ends lost 6 bases at V and 1 base at J; junction bases unmatched: 14. This CDR3 is built from 19 residues. In the original workflow: Estimation of nucleated cell counts was performed using reference gene primer amplification. Some clones are missing from TCRdb's copy, which holds only in-frame ones; the method was immunoSEQ multiplex PCR. That table is the source of V, J and clone size, and D and trimming were worked out from the DNA. The sample lists roughly 250,000 clones; roughly 86% were seen once. The clonotype originates from a woman in her 30s with acute or convalescent COVID-19. The sample comprised peripheral blood. The V gene is TRBV6-2 or TRBV6-3, the J gene TRBJ2-3; TRBD2 aligns across 12 bases. The CDR3 loop reads CASSGLVASGRARTDTQYF. For the CDR3, the DNA is TGTGCCAGCAGCGGCCTGGTGGCTAGCGGGAGGGCCCGCACAGATACGCAGTATTTT.